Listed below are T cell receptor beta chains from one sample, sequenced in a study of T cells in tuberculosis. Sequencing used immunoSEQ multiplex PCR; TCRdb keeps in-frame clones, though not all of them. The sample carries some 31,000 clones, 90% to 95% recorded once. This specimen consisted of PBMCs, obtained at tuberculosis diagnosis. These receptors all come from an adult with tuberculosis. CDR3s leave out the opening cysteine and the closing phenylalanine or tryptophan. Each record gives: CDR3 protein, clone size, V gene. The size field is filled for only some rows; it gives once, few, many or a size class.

cdr3_aa: ASSLDRGSYEQY
clone_size: .
v_call: TRBV7-9

cdr3_aa: ASSEAQGLAGYSGANVLT
clone_size: .
v_call: TRBV2

cdr3_aa: ASSNRGNYGYT
clone_size: .
v_call: TRBV19

cdr3_aa: ASSPRAGGPSDEQF
clone_size: .
v_call: TRBV5-1

cdr3_aa: ASSATRDIQIGNQPQH
clone_size: .
v_call: TRBV7-7

cdr3_aa: ASSEPGQGWNTDTQY
clone_size: .
v_call: TRBV2

cdr3_aa: ASRETNYGYT
clone_size: .
v_call: TRBV5-8

cdr3_aa: ATSRVSNSGNTIY
clone_size: .
v_call: TRBV15

cdr3_aa: ASSPLGDRGNLDEQF
clone_size: .
v_call: TRBV18

cdr3_aa: ASSATEKAGEQY
clone_size: .
v_call: TRBV9

cdr3_aa: ASTPGTGLNTGELF
clone_size: .
v_call: TRBV6-6

cdr3_aa: ASKGGLPYNEQF
clone_size: .
v_call: TRBV21-1

cdr3_aa: AISNSGGHTGELF
clone_size: .
v_call: TRBV10-3

cdr3_aa: ASSLGQGGTEAF
clone_size: .
v_call: TRBV4-1

cdr3_aa: SARAGDEQY
clone_size: .
v_call: TRBV20-1

cdr3_aa: ASSGAATNEKLF
clone_size: .
v_call: TRBV28

cdr3_aa: ASSSGGSTYNEQF
clone_size: .
v_call: TRBV6-5

cdr3_aa: ASSLGAGGKNIQY
clone_size: .
v_call: TRBV13

cdr3_aa: ASSSNREGEKLF
clone_size: .
v_call: TRBV5-1

cdr3_aa: ASSLDRGGEKLF
clone_size: .
v_call: TRBV28

cdr3_aa: ASSHASRGSSYEQY
clone_size: .
v_call: TRBV19

cdr3_aa: ASSVRQGARGSYNSPLH
clone_size: once
v_call: TRBV27

cdr3_aa: ASSLRGSGGYEQY
clone_size: .
v_call: TRBV5-1

cdr3_aa: ASRGVGPVQETQY
clone_size: .
v_call: TRBV19

cdr3_aa: ASTGLNSGNTIY
clone_size: .
v_call: TRBV2

cdr3_aa: SVLGNTEAF
clone_size: once
v_call: TRBV29-1

cdr3_aa: ASSLGVTNPYEQY
clone_size: .
v_call: TRBV11-2

cdr3_aa: ASSPGLSTDTQY
clone_size: .
v_call: TRBV11-3

cdr3_aa: ASSSQINRGYYSYEQY
clone_size: .
v_call: TRBV28

cdr3_aa: ASSASGVNEQF
clone_size: .
v_call: TRBV18

cdr3_aa: ASRRGNSDTQY
clone_size: .
v_call: TRBV27

cdr3_aa: ASGFVSGQWNTEAF
clone_size: .
v_call: TRBV12-5

cdr3_aa: AISPPGQGINEQF
clone_size: .
v_call: TRBV10-3

cdr3_aa: ASSFRGSNYGYT
clone_size: .
v_call: TRBV2

cdr3_aa: ATSSRQGGEKLF
clone_size: .
v_call: TRBV15

cdr3_aa: ASSPLSSPSGSGEQY
clone_size: .
v_call: TRBV9

cdr3_aa: ATSRNREDQPQH
clone_size: .
v_call: TRBV15

cdr3_aa: ASSEYSQTNEKLF
clone_size: .
v_call: TRBV25-1

cdr3_aa: ASSLYVPGQSNEQF
clone_size: .
v_call: TRBV27

cdr3_aa: ASSLATAYGYT
clone_size: once
v_call: TRBV7-2

cdr3_aa: SPLAKNIQY
clone_size: .
v_call: TRBV20-1

cdr3_aa: ASSSRPGDEKLF
clone_size: .
v_call: TRBV27

cdr3_aa: ASSLTGGRFSEAF
clone_size: .
v_call: TRBV5-6

cdr3_aa: ASSPDRERLTNEKLF
clone_size: .
v_call: TRBV4-1

cdr3_aa: AWILGGRSTDTQY
clone_size: .
v_call: TRBV30

cdr3_aa: ASSVLGRSSYNEQF
clone_size: .
v_call: TRBV9

cdr3_aa: ASSHNRFPTEAF
clone_size: .
v_call: TRBV6-5

cdr3_aa: ASSAGQGTGYGYT
clone_size: .
v_call: TRBV5-1

cdr3_aa: SVETGQGRANEQF
clone_size: .
v_call: TRBV29-1

cdr3_aa: ASSQFKRGLLSQPQH
clone_size: .
v_call: TRBV23-1

cdr3_aa: ASGEGGRLFLF
clone_size: .
v_call: TRBV2

cdr3_aa: ASSQQTGGGSEQF
clone_size: .
v_call: TRBV5-1

cdr3_aa: ASSETAGEKYEQY
clone_size: .
v_call: TRBV25-1